These 25 T cell receptor beta chains share one sample of origin, sequenced in a study of OX40 agonist ivuxolimab in advanced cancers. The receptor library was made with the immunoSEQ multiplex PCR assay. Imported from immuneACCESS, the table was reduced by TCRdb to in-frame sequences with V and J called. These copies leave out some clones; in studies compared against another copy, an unresolved V gene accounts for under half, and the cause of the remainder is not known. Recorded for this sample are about 68,000 clones; around 86% of them occurred a single time. Around 2.1% of the sample rests with the top ten. Specimen: CD4+ or CD8+ T cells sorted from blood, collected in a trial of the OX40 agonist ivuxolimab. Receptors originate from an adult with an advanced solid tumor such as melanoma, head and neck, liver or kidney cancer.

The chain recombines TRBV2 with TRBJ2-5; possibly TRBD2 for D (6 bases). The ends were cut back, 0 bases at V and 6 bases at J, with 17 bases in the middle. The CDR3 is made up of 16 amino acids. Germline V gives CDR1 SNHLY, CDR2 FYNNEI. CDR3 sequence: CASSEAHRGGGKTQYF. CDR3 nucleotides: TGTGCCAGCAGTGAAGCGCATAGGGGAGGAGGAAAGACCCAGTACTTC.

The CDR3 DNA sequence: TGCGCCAGCAGCCAAGAAAACAGGGGCGAAAAACTGTTTTTT. It is translated as CASSQENRGEKLFF. The chain carries TRBV4-1 and TRBJ1-4; 7 nucleotides agree with TRBD1. CDR1 and CDR2 from the germline V gene are MGHRA and YSYEKL. This CDR3 has 14 residues. V was clipped by 0 bases and J by 8 bases; unmatched bases: 3.

V usage is TRBV5-4 and J usage is TRBJ1-2; D not resolved. With 4 bases removed from V and 3 bases from J, the gap between germline ends came to 10 bases. The CDR3 has 13 residues. The germline V gene encodes CDR1 SGHNT and CDR2 YYREEE (reference sequence). As DNA, the CDR3 is TGTGCCAGCAGCCTGGAAGGCGACTATGGCTACACCTTC. This gives the protein CASSLEGDYGYTF.

In its sample, this clone was seen a few times. The chain couples TRBV6-5 to TRBJ1-1; D gene uncertain. V lost 6 bases and J lost 0, with 8 bases in between. The germline gives CDR1 MNHEY, CDR2 SVGAGI. This CDR3 contains 13 residues. The CDR3 spells CASSSYLNTEAFF. CDR3 DNA sequence: TGTGCCAGCAGCAGCTACCTGAACACTGAAGCTTTCTTT.

The chain recombines TRBV2 with TRBJ1-2; D is undetermined. V lost 6 bases to trimming and J lost 8 bases, with 10 bases between them. The CDR3 has 11 residues. The germline CDR1 and CDR2 sequences are SNHLY and FYNNEI. The CDR3 DNA reads TGTGCCAGCAGACCTACGGAGGGCTACACCTTC. Protein: CASRPTEGYTF.

J is TRBJ2-7 and V is TRBV7-9; tentative D call: TRBD1 (6 bases). Germline V gene lookup returns CDR1 SEHNR and CDR2 FQNEAQ (reference sequence). Between the trimmed V and J ends, which lost 8 bases and 1 base, there was a span of 9 bases. There are 12 residues in the CDR3. CDR3 in DNA: TGTGCCAGCGGTAGGGGGTCCTACGAGCAGTACTTC. Amino acids: CASGRGSYEQYF. The full variable domain, completed using reference TRBV7-9 and TRBJ2-7, is DTGVSQNPRHKITKRGQNVTFRCDPISEHNRLYWYRQTLGQGPEFLTYFQNEAQLEKSRLLSDRFSAERPKGSFSTLEIQRTEQGDSAMYLCASGRGSYEQYFGPGTRLTVT.

The chain recombines TRBV28 with TRBJ2-7; no clear D. The CDR3 length is 13 residues. The ends were cut back, 8 bases at V and 2 bases at J, with 13 bases in the middle. Germline V CDR1 and CDR2: MDHEN, SYDVKM. The CDR3 nucleotides are TGTGCCAGCCGTGGCCATTCCACCTACGAGCAGTACTTC. It encodes CASRGHSTYEQYF. The complete variable domain, with remaining parts taken from reference TRBV28 and TRBJ2-7, reads DVKVTQSSRYLVKRTGEKVFLECVQDMDHENMFWYRQDPGLGLRLIYFSYDVKMKEKGDIPEGYSVSREKKERFSLILESASTNQTSMYLCASRGHSTYEQYFGPGTRLTVT.

The V and J genes are TRBV19 and TRBJ2-2; 13 positions match TRBD2. The CDR3 extends over 19 amino acids. CDR1 is LNHDA and CDR2 is SQIVND in the germline V gene (reference sequence). After removal of 1 base from V and 3 bases from J, the junction contained 8 bases not matched to a gene. CDR3 in amino acids: CASSIGKTSGRWYTGELFF. For the CDR3, the DNA is TGTGCCAGTAGTATAGGCAAGACTAGCGGGAGGTGGTACACCGGGGAGCTGTTTTTT.

The chain has TRBV29-1 and TRBJ1-1; 8 bases match TRBD1. The germline CDR1 and CDR2 sequences are SQVTM and ANQGSEA. Losses at the gene ends were 6 bases for V and 1 base for J; bases not matched to a gene: 7. This CDR3 region has 14 residues. This chain's CDR3 is CSVQTGTGNTEAFF. As DNA, the CDR3 is TGCAGCGTGCAAACCGGGACAGGGAACACTGAAGCTTTCTTT.

The rearrangement uses TRBV18 and TRBJ1-4; D unresolved. There are 12 residues in the CDR3. The V and J ends lost 3 bases and 7 bases respectively, with 6 bases between them. The V gene's germline CDR1 is KGHSH and CDR2 LQKENI. CDR3 nucleotide sequence: TGTGCCAGCTCACCCGCCACTGAAAAACTGTTTTTT. Its translation: CASSPATEKLFF.

This clone was seen only a few times. The chain has TRBV4-1 and TRBJ1-4; weak D call: TRBD1 (5 bases). From germline, CDR1 is MGHRA and CDR2 YSYEKL. This CDR3 comprises 16 residues. Trimming pared 3 bases from V and 5 bases from J, leaving 16 bases between. CDR3 DNA sequence: TGCGCCAGCAGCCAGCTCGACAGAGGGGAAAATGAAAAACTGTTTTTT. The encoded protein is CASSQLDRGENEKLFF.

This clone was observed a few times. This rearrangement joins TRBV5-8 to TRBJ2-1, with 12 bases identical to TRBD2. V trimming: 6 bases; J trimming: 5 bases; junction bases outside the gene matches: 9. The germline V gene encodes CDR1 SGHTS and CDR2 YDEGEE. The CDR3 is made up of 16 amino acids. The CDR3, as DNA: TGTGCCAGCACCCCGAAAGGACTAGCGGGAAACAATGAGCAGTTCTTC. Translation gives CASTPKGLAGNNEQFF.

This chain links TRBV9 with TRBJ1-3; D perhaps matches TRBD1 (5 bases). V dropped 0 bases and J dropped 10 bases, with 14 bases sitting between them. The germline V gene encodes CDR1 SGDLS and CDR2 YYNGEE. There are 14 residues in the CDR3. CDR3 residues: CASSVDNRPETIYF. CDR3 DNA sequence: TGTGCCAGCAGCGTAGATAACAGGCCGGAGACCATATATTTT.

V usage is TRBV28 and J usage is TRBJ2-1, with no clear D. Trimming left V 5 bases short and J 7 bases short, with 18 bases between. CDR1 and CDR2 from the germline V gene are MDHEN and SYDVKM. The CDR3 is 15 residues long. The CDR3 coding sequence is TGTGCCAGCAGTCCGGTCTGGCGGATGGGGAATGAGCAGTTCTTC. It translates to CASSPVWRMGNEQFF. Looking up the rest from reference TRBV28 and TRBJ2-1 gives the full variable domain: DVKVTQSSRYLVKRTGEKVFLECVQDMDHENMFWYRQDPGLGLRLIYFSYDVKMKEKGDIPEGYSVSREKKERFSLILESASTNQTSMYLCASSPVWRMGNEQFFGPGTRLTVL.

The J gene is TRBJ2-7, the V gene TRBV13; D call uncertain. With 0 bases removed from V and 6 bases from J, the gap between germline ends came to 21 bases. This CDR3 contains 17 residues. CDR1 PRHDT and CDR2 FYEKMQ come from the germline V gene (reference sequence). CDR3 nucleotide sequence: TGTGCCAGCAGCTTAGGCCGCTTTGAGCGCTTCGGAGTCGAGCAGTACTTC. Its translation: CASSLGRFERFGVEQYF.

This clone was detected only once. The CDR3: CASSASYGADTEAFF. CDR3 coding DNA: TGTGCCAGCAGCGCGAGCTACGGTGCCGACACTGAAGCTTTCTTT. The chain has TRBV9 and TRBJ1-1; D not resolved. Trimming removed 3 bases from V and 3 bases from J, with 15 bases in between. The CDR3 runs to 15 residues. Germline V gene data show CDR1 as SGDLS and CDR2 as YYNGEE. The whole variable domain, remainder taken from reference TRBV9 and TRBJ1-1, is DSGVTQTPKHLITATGQRVTLRCSPRSGDLSVYWYQQSLDQGLQFLIQYYNGEERAKGNILERFSAQQFPDLHSELNLSSLELGDSALYFCASSASYGADTEAFFGQGTRLTVV.

Only one count was recorded for this clone. The gene calls are TRBV7-9 and TRBJ2-7, with D unresolved. Germline V gives CDR1 SEHNR, CDR2 FQNEAQ (reference sequence). CDR3 length: 14 amino acids. V lost 5 bases and J 5 bases, leaving 16 bases between the germline ends. The CDR3 loop reads CASSVPWQADEQYF. The CDR3 nucleotides read TGTGCCAGCAGCGTCCCCTGGCAAGCCGACGAGCAGTACTTC.

The V gene is TRBV5-1, the J gene TRBJ2-5; 16 nucleotides match TRBD2. Germline V gene sequence: CDR1 SGHRS, CDR2 YFSETQ. Trimming cost V 8 bases and J 2 bases; bases outside gene matches: 9. The CDR3 consists of 17 residues. CDR3 amino acids: CASDQGLAGGQQETQYF. CDR3 DNA sequence: TGCGCCAGTGACCAGGGACTAGCGGGGGGGCAGCAAGAGACCCAGTACTTC.

This clone was observed a few times. V and J are TRBV14 and TRBJ1-1; no clear D gene. The CDR3 extends over 15 amino acids. Germline V lookup: CDR1 SGHDN, CDR2 FVKESK. Trimming cost V 2 bases and J 0 bases, with 10 bases left between them. The CDR3 protein is CASSQQTTLNTEAFF. The CDR3 bases are TGTGCCAGCAGCCAACAGACCACTCTGAACACTGAAGCTTTCTTT. Combining the CDR3 with reference TRBV14 and TRBJ1-1 gives the whole variable domain EAGVTQFPSHSVIEKGQTVTLRCDPISGHDNLYWYRRVMGKEIKFLLHFVKESKQDESGMPNNRFLAERTGGTYSTLKVQPAELEDSGVYFCASSQQTTLNTEAFFGQGTRLTVV.

The chain recombines TRBV7-9 with TRBJ2-2, with 10 nucleotides matching TRBD2. The CDR3 sequence is 18 residues long. Germline trimming cut 1 base from V and 3 bases from J; bases unmatched to any gene: 8. Germline V gene sequence: CDR1 SEHNR, CDR2 FQNEAQ (reference sequence). CDR3 sequence: CASSLGLLAGEDTGELFF. In nucleotides, the CDR3 is TGTGCCAGCAGCTTAGGCCTCCTAGCGGGGGAAGACACCGGGGAGCTGTTTTTT.

This chain connects TRBV5-1 to TRBJ1-1, with 11 bases that match TRBD1. The germline V gene has CDR1 SGHRS and CDR2 YFSETQ. J gave up 0 bases and V 7 bases, and 8 bases lay outside the gene matches. The CDR3 is made up of 16 amino acids. The CDR3 loop reads CASSAGQGAVNTEAFF. In DNA form, the CDR3 reads TGCGCCAGCTCCGCCGGACAGGGGGCGGTGAACACTGAAGCTTTCTTT.

V and J are TRBV28 and TRBJ2-1; possible D gene TRBD1, 6 bases. The V gene lost 8 bases and the J gene lost 2 bases, with 19 bases spanning the gap. Germline values: CDR1 MDHEN, CDR2 SYDVKM. This CDR3 has 16 amino acids. This CDR3 is CASPPLYRVAYNEQFF. The CDR3 nucleotides are TGTGCCAGCCCCCCCTTATACAGGGTAGCCTACAATGAGCAGTTCTTC. The whole variable domain, filled in from reference TRBV28 and TRBJ2-1, reads DVKVTQSSRYLVKRTGEKVFLECVQDMDHENMFWYRQDPGLGLRLIYFSYDVKMKEKGDIPEGYSVSREKKERFSLILESASTNQTSMYLCASPPLYRVAYNEQFFGPGTRLTVL.

There are a few counts of this clone. The chain carries TRBV15 and TRBJ1-3; TRBD1 might be the D (6 bases). Trimming left V 5 bases short and J 8 bases short, with 10 bases between. CDR3 size: 12 residues. CDR1 is LNHNV, CDR2 YYDKDF, per germline (reference sequence). Written as DNA, the CDR3 is TGTGCCACCAGCGTACAGGGAGACACCATATATTTT. Translation gives CATSVQGDTIYF.

The chain links TRBV13 to TRBJ2-2; no firm D call. CDR1 PRHDT and CDR2 FYEKMQ come from the germline V gene (reference sequence). The length of the CDR3 is 14 residues. V was clipped by 2 bases and J by 1 base, with 5 bases between them. In DNA, the CDR3 is TGTGCCAGCAGCTTAACGGTGAACACCGGGGAGCTGTTTTTT. As protein: CASSLTVNTGELFF.

The chain is built from TRBV5-1 and TRBJ2-7, with D unclear. V shed 2 bases and J shed 3 bases, with 9 bases lying between them. This CDR3 region has 13 residues. The V gene's germline CDR1 is SGHRS and CDR2 YFSETQ. The CDR3, as DNA: TGCGCCAGCAGCTTCCAAGGGAACTACGAGCAGTACTTC. Translation gives CASSFQGNYEQYF.